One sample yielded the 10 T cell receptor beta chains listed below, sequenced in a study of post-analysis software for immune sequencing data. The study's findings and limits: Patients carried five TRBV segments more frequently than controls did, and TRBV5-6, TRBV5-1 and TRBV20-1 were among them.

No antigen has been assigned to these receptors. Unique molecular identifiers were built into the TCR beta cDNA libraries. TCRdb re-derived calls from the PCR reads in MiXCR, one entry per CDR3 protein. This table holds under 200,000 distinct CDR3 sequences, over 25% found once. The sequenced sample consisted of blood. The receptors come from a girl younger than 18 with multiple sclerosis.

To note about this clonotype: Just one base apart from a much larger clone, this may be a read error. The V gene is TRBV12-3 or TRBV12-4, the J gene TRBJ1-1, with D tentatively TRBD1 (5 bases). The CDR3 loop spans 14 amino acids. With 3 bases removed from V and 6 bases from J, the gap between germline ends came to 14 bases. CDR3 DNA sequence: TGTGCCAGCAGTTTGGACAATTTACGCGCTGAAGCTTTCTTT. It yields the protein CASSLDNLRAEAFF.

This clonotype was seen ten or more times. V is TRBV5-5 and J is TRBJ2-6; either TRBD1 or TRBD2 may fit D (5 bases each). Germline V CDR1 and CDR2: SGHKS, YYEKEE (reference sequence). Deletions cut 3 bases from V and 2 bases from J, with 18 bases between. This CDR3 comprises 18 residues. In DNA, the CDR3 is TGTGCCAGCAGCTGGGGACCCACCCAGCCAGCTGGGGCCAACGTCCTGACTTTC. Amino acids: CASSWGPTQPAGANVLTF.

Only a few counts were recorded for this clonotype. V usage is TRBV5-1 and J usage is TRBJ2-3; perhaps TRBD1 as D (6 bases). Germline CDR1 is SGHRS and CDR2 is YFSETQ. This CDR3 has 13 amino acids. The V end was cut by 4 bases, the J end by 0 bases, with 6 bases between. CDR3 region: CASSGGSTDTQYF. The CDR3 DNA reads TGCGCCAGCAGCGGGGGCAGCACAGATACGCAGTATTTT.

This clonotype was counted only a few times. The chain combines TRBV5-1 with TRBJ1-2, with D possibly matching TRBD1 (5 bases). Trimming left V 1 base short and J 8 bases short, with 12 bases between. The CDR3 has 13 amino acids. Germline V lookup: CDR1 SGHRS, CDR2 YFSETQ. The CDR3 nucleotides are TGCGCCAGCAGCTTGCAGACAGACGGGGGCTACACCTTC. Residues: CASSLQTDGGYTF.

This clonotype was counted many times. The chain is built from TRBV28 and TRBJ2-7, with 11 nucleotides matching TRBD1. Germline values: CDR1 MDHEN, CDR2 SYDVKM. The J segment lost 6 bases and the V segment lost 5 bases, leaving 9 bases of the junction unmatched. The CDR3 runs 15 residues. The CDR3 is CASSPGDRGTGEQYF. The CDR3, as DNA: TGTGCCAGCAGTCCCGGGGACAGGGGGACAGGCGAGCAGTACTTC.

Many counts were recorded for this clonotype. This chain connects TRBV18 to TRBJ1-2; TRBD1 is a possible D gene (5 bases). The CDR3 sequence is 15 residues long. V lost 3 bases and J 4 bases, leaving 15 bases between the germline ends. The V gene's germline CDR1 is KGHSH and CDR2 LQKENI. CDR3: CASSPQGPSGYGYTF. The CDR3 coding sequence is TGTGCCAGCTCACCTCAGGGCCCATCGGGCTATGGCTACACCTTC. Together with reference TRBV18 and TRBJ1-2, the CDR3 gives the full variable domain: NAGVMQNPRHLVRRRGQEARLRCSPMKGHSHVYWYRQLPEEGLKFMVYLQKENIIDESGMPKERFSAEFPKEGPSILRIQQVVRGDSAAYFCASSPQGPSGYGYTFGSGTRLTVV.

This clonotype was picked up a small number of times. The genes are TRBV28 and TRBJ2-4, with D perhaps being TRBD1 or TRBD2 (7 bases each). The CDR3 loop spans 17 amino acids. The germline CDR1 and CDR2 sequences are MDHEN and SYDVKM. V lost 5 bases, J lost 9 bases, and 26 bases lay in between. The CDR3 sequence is CASSTLGQAGTNLIQYF. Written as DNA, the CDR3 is TGTGCCAGCAGTACCTTAGGACAGGCCGGGACTAATCTCATTCAGTACTTC.

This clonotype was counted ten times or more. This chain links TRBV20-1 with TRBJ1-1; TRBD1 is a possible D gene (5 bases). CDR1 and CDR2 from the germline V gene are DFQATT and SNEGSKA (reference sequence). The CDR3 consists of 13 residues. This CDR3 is CTSPRRAGTEAFF. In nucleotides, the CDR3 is TGCACCAGCCCCCGCAGGGCGGGCACTGAAGCTTTCTTT.

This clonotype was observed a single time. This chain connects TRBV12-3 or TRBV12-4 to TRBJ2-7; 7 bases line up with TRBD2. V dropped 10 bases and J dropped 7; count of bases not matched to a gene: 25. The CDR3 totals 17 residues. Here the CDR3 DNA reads TGTGCCATCGAGATAGACCACTGGGCTAGCGGTAACAATGAGCAGTACTTC. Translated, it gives CAIEIDHWASGNNEQYF.

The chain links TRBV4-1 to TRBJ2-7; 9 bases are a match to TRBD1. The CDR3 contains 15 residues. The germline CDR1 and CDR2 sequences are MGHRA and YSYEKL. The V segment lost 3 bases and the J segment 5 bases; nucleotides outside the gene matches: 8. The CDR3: CASSHPVDRGNEQYF. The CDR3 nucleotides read TGCGCCAGCAGCCACCCTGTGGACAGGGGTAACGAGCAGTACTTC.